The clone carrying this T cell receptor (beta chain) was counted only a few times. These data belong to a study of early T cells in non-severe SARS-CoV-2 infection. Each CDR3 protein gets one entry after TCRdb re-called the 5' RACE reads with MiXCR. This sample carries 55,000 to 75,000 distinct CDR3 sequences, approximately 8% of them seen once, and the ten largest clones take 3% to 4%. The CDR3 contains 13 residues. V lost 7 bases and J lost 0, with 6 bases in between. The chain uses TRBV12-3 or TRBV12-4 and TRBJ2-2; D unclear. This TCR was sampled from an adult who was a healthcare worker with PCR-confirmed SARS-CoV-2 infection or an uninfected control (not recorded which). Sample: whole blood. DNA for the CDR3: TGTGCCAGCATCCGCACGAACACCGGGGAGCTGTTTTTT. Protein product: CASIRTNTGELFF.